This is a list of T cell receptor beta chains from one sample in a study of shared clonotypes between healthy human individuals. Only in-frame clones appear in the TCRdb table, and some are missing; sequencing was by immunoSEQ multiplex PCR. This sample has nearly 1,000,000 clones, with over 60% found just once. Sequenced sample: memory CD4+ T cells sorted from blood. The receptors shown here come from a man between 18 and 35 years old in good health. Each CDR3 is given with its conserved first and last residue. Fields, in order: D gene, V gene, clone size, J gene, CDR3 protein, CDR3 DNA. A D gene is named only where the DNA matches it firmly. Rows may omit the clone size; those that give it use once, few, many or a size class.

d_call: TRBD1
v_call: TRBV6-1
clone_size: NA
j_call: TRBJ1-1
cdr3_aa: CASHRQGARNTEAFF
cdr3_nt: TGTGCCAGCCATCGACAGGGGGCGAGAAACACTGAAGCTTTCTTT

d_call: NA
v_call: TRBV11-2
clone_size: NA
j_call: TRBJ1-1
cdr3_aa: CASSLDRGREAFF
cdr3_nt: TGTGCCAGCAGCTTAGATAGAGGCCGAGAAGCTTTCTTT

d_call: NA
v_call: TRBV7-2
clone_size: NA
j_call: TRBJ1-2
cdr3_aa: CASSLVGGEGYTF
cdr3_nt: TGTGCCAGCAGCTTAGTAGGGGGTGAGGGCTACACCTTC

d_call: TRBD2
v_call: TRBV6-4
clone_size: few
j_call: TRBJ2-7
cdr3_aa: CAGPLAGVPPEQYF
cdr3_nt: TGTGCCGGACCCTTAGCGGGAGTCCCCCCCGAGCAGTACTTC

d_call: NA
v_call: TRBV21-1
clone_size: once
j_call: TRBJ1-2
cdr3_aa: CASSKAGGYTF
cdr3_nt: TGTGCCAGCAGCAAAGCAGGTGGCTACACCTTC

d_call: NA
v_call: TRBV6-6
clone_size: NA
j_call: TRBJ1-4
cdr3_aa: CASSYPAGFGEKLFF
cdr3_nt: TGTGCCAGCAGTTACCCAGCAGGGTTTGGGGAAAAACTGTTTTTT

d_call: NA
v_call: TRBV5-5
clone_size: NA
j_call: TRBJ1-5
cdr3_aa: CASSLDRVNQPQHF
cdr3_nt: TGTGCCAGCAGCTTGGATAGGGTAAATCAGCCCCAGCATTTT

d_call: TRBD1
v_call: TRBV4-1
clone_size: NA
j_call: TRBJ1-3
cdr3_aa: CASSQETRTGGFSGNTIYF
cdr3_nt: TGCGCCAGCAGCCAAGAAACTCGGACAGGGGGCTTTTCAGGAAACACCATATATTTT

d_call: NA
v_call: TRBV5-4
clone_size: NA
j_call: TRBJ2-1
cdr3_aa: CASSAQYEQFF
cdr3_nt: TGTGCCAGCAGCGCCCAGTATGAGCAGTTCTTC

d_call: NA
v_call: TRBV2
clone_size: NA
j_call: TRBJ1-1
cdr3_aa: CASSVTGGDTEAFF
cdr3_nt: TGTGCCAGCAGTGTTACCGGAGGGGACACTGAAGCTTTCTTT

d_call: NA
v_call: TRBV19
clone_size: NA
j_call: TRBJ2-1
cdr3_aa: CASSADQLGGNEQFF
cdr3_nt: TGTGCCAGTAGTGCGGACCAGCTTGGAGGGAATGAGCAGTTCTTC

d_call: NA
v_call: TRBV7-2
clone_size: NA
j_call: TRBJ2-1
cdr3_aa: CASSLDWGTYNEQFF
cdr3_nt: TGTGCCAGCAGCTTAGACTGGGGGACCTACAATGAGCAGTTCTTC

d_call: NA
v_call: TRBV7-2
clone_size: NA
j_call: TRBJ1-1
cdr3_aa: CASSVRPGNPRSTEAFF
cdr3_nt: TGTGCCAGCAGCGTACGCCCCGGGAACCCCCGGAGCACTGAAGCTTTCTTT

d_call: NA
v_call: TRBV5-6
clone_size: few
j_call: TRBJ1-1
cdr3_aa: CASSPGWGERNTEAFF
cdr3_nt: TGTGCCAGCAGCCCCGGGTGGGGCGAGCGGAACACTGAAGCTTTCTTT

d_call: NA
v_call: TRBV18
clone_size: NA
j_call: TRBJ2-3
cdr3_aa: CASSPTSPSTDTQYF
cdr3_nt: TGTGCCAGCTCACCAACTTCCCCCAGCACAGATACGCAGTATTTT

d_call: NA
v_call: TRBV7-2
clone_size: NA
j_call: TRBJ1-1
cdr3_aa: CASSLVRGSTPAFF
cdr3_nt: TGTGCCAGCAGCTTAGTACGTGGCAGTACGCCGGCTTTCTTT

d_call: NA
v_call: TRBV11-2
clone_size: NA
j_call: TRBJ2-4
cdr3_aa: CASSLNRDVNIQYF
cdr3_nt: TGTGCCAGCAGCCTCAACCGGGACGTAAACATTCAGTACTTC

d_call: TRBD2
v_call: TRBV30
clone_size: NA
j_call: TRBJ2-2
cdr3_aa: CAWSRGGRVTGELFF
cdr3_nt: TGTGCCTGGAGTAGGGGCGGGAGGGTAACCGGGGAGCTGTTTTTT

d_call: NA
v_call: TRBV18
clone_size: once
j_call: TRBJ1-1
cdr3_aa: CASSPLGDTEAFF
cdr3_nt: TGTGCCAGCTCACCCTTGGGGGACACTGAAGCTTTCTTT

d_call: NA
v_call: TRBV7-2
clone_size: NA
j_call: TRBJ2-3
cdr3_aa: CASSRRRALSTDTQYF
cdr3_nt: TGTGCCAGCAGCCGACGGAGGGCCCTTAGCACAGATACGCAGTATTTT

d_call: NA
v_call: TRBV5-1
clone_size: NA
j_call: TRBJ1-1
cdr3_aa: CASSAPGTEAFF
cdr3_nt: TGCGCCAGCAGCGCCCCGGGTACTGAAGCTTTCTTT

d_call: TRBD2
v_call: TRBV6-5
clone_size: NA
j_call: TRBJ2-2
cdr3_aa: CASGSGRGGGELFF
cdr3_nt: TGTGCCAGCGGTAGCGGGAGGGGCGGCGGGGAGCTGTTTTTT

d_call: TRBD1
v_call: TRBV5-1
clone_size: NA
j_call: TRBJ1-1
cdr3_aa: CASSLMQGVLNTEAFF
cdr3_nt: TGCGCCAGCAGCTTGATGCAGGGGGTTCTGAACACTGAAGCTTTCTTT

d_call: NA
v_call: TRBV6-6
clone_size: few
j_call: TRBJ1-1
cdr3_aa: CASRPNQNTEAFF
cdr3_nt: TGTGCCAGCAGACCAAATCAGAACACTGAAGCTTTCTTT

d_call: NA
v_call: TRBV18
clone_size: NA
j_call: TRBJ2-2
cdr3_aa: CASSGQGYTGELFF
cdr3_nt: TGTGCCAGCTCAGGCCAGGGGTACACCGGGGAGCTGTTTTTT

d_call: NA
v_call: TRBV9
clone_size: NA
j_call: TRBJ2-5
cdr3_aa: CASSVGAIQETQYF
cdr3_nt: TGTGCCAGCAGCGTAGGGGCGATACAAGAGACCCAGTACTTC

d_call: NA
v_call: TRBV10-2
clone_size: few
j_call: TRBJ1-2
cdr3_aa: CASSEQKRNGYTF
cdr3_nt: TGCGCCAGCAGTGAGCAGAAGCGTAATGGCTACACCTTC

d_call: NA
v_call: TRBV2
clone_size: once
j_call: TRBJ2-6
cdr3_aa: CASSPELVTSGANVLTF
cdr3_nt: TGTGCCAGCAGTCCGGAACTTGTGACTTCTGGGGCCAACGTCCTGACTTTC

d_call: TRBD1
v_call: TRBV7-2
clone_size: NA
j_call: TRBJ2-1
cdr3_aa: CASSLGQGRHNEQFF
cdr3_nt: TGTGCCAGCAGCCTTGGACAGGGGAGACACAATGAGCAGTTCTTC